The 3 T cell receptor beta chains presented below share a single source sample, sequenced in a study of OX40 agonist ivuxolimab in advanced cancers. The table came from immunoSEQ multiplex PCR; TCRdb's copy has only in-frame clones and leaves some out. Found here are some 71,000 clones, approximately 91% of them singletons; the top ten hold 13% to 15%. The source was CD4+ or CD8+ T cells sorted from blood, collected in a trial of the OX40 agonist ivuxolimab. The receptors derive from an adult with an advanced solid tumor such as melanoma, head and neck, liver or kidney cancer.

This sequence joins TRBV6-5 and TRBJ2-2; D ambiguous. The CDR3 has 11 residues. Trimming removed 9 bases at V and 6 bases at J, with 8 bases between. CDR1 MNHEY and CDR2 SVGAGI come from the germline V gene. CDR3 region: CASAPPGELFF. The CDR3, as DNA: TGTGCCAGTGCTCCACCCGGGGAGCTGTTTTTT.

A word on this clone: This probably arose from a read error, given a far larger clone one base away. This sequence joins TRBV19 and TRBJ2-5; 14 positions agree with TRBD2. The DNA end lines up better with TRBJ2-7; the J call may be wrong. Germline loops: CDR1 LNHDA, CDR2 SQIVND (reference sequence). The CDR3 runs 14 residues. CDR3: CASSRGLAGDEQYF. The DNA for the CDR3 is TGTGCCAGTAGTAGGGGACTAGCGGGAGACGAGCAGTACTTC.

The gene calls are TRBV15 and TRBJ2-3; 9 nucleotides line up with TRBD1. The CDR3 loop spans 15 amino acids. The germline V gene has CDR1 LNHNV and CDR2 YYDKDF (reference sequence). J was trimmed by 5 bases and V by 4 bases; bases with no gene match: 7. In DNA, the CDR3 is TGTGCCACCAGCATGCGGACAGGGGCGCGAGATACGCAGTATTTT. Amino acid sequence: CATSMRTGARDTQYF. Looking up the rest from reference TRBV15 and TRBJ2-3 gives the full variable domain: DAMVIQNPRYQVTQFGKPVTLSCSQTLNHNVMYWYQQKSSQAPKLLFHYYDKDFNNEADTPDNFQSRRPNTSFCFLDIRSPGLGDTAMYLCATSMRTGARDTQYFGPGTRLTVL.